The next 20 T cell receptor beta chains were all read from a single sample in a study of spatial heterogeneity in lung cancer. One entry per CDR3 protein, called by TCRdb with MiXCR from the 5' RACE reads. The sample has roughly 7,800 distinct CDR3 sequences; 15% to 18% are singletons. The time point is: sample taken at primary tumor resection. The specimen comprised normal lung tissue next to the tumor, sampled at surgery. These receptors were obtained from a male donor with early-stage non-small cell lung cancer.

This clonotype was counted at least ten times. The chain links TRBV18 to TRBJ2-3; TRBD2 agrees at 7 bases. V dropped 4 bases and J dropped 0; count of bases not matched to a gene: 10. This CDR3 has 17 amino acids. The germline V gene has CDR1 KGHSH and CDR2 LQKENI. In DNA form, the CDR3 reads TGTGCCAGCTCACGACTCGCGGCTAGCGGTAGCACAGATACGCAGTATTTT. Residues: CASSRLAASGSTDTQYF.

There are a few counts of this clonotype. The chain couples TRBV6-5 to TRBJ1-6; the D is unclear. The CDR3 runs to 14 residues. Trimming took 5 bases from V and 8 from J, leaving 13 bases between them. CDR1 is MNHEY and CDR2 is SVGAGI in the germline V gene. CDR3 DNA sequence: TGTGCCAGCAGTCAAGGGTATTCGGATTCACCCCTCCACTTT. Protein: CASSQGYSDSPLHF.

By its share, this clonotype is medium-sized (0.01 to 0.1%). J is TRBJ2-7 and V is TRBV14; D uncertain. CDR3 length: 14 amino acids. Trimming pared 1 base from V and 9 bases from J, leaving 16 bases between. Germline loops: CDR1 SGHDN, CDR2 FVKESK. In DNA, the CDR3 is TGTGCCAGCAGCCAAGCAGTCGTTCCTACGAGGCAGTACTTC. The encoded protein is CASSQAVVPTRQYF. Filled out from reference TRBV14 and TRBJ2-7, the complete variable domain reads EAGVTQFPSHSVIEKGQTVTLRCDPISGHDNLYWYRRVMGKEIKFLLHFVKESKQDESGMPNNRFLAERTGGTYSTLKVQPAELEDSGVYFCASSQAVVPTRQYFGPGTRLTVT.

This clonotype was detected a few times. A junction boundary mismatches the germline segment, possibly from a read error. V usage is TRBV5-1 and J usage is TRBJ2-5; no clear D gene. The CDR3 is 15 amino acids. From germline, CDR1 is SGHRS and CDR2 YFSETQ. The CDR3 sequence: CPSSSVNGPRETQYF. Written as DNA, the CDR3 is TGCCCCAGCAGCTCGGTAAACGGGCCTCGGGAGACCCAGTACTTC.

This clonotype was detected a few times. The rearrangement links TRBV5-4 to TRBJ2-2; 7 nucleotides line up with TRBD1. This CDR3 has 14 residues. Germline V CDR1 and CDR2: SGHNT, YYREEE (reference sequence). The V segment lost 5 bases and the J segment 2 bases; nucleotides outside the gene matches: 3. In DNA form, the CDR3 reads TGTGCCAGCAGAGACAGGGTAAACACCGGGGAGCTGTTTTTT. Translation: CASRDRVNTGELFF. The full variable domain, its missing parts supplied by reference TRBV5-4 and TRBJ2-2, is ETGVTQSPTHLIKTRGQQVTLRCSSQSGHNTVSWYQQALGQGPQFIFQYYREEENGRGNFPPRFSGLQFPNYSSELNVNALELDDSALYLCASRDRVNTGELFFGEGSRLTVL.

By share, this clonotype ranks as medium-sized. V gene TRBV2 combines with J gene TRBJ2-5, with D uncertain. The length of the CDR3 is 14 residues. Germline CDR1 and CDR2: SNHLY and FYNNEI. V was clipped by 6 bases and J by 3 bases, with 14 bases between them. The DNA for the CDR3 is TGTGCCAGCAGACCTCGTAACGTGGAAGAGACCCAGTACTTC. Amino acids: CASRPRNVEETQYF.

With respect to this clonotype: A read error may explain this, as a much larger clone is one base away. V is TRBV5-4 and J is TRBJ2-7; possibly TRBD1 or TRBD2 for D (7 bases each). The CDR3 covers 14 residues. Germline loops: CDR1 SGHNT, CDR2 YYREEE (reference sequence). CDR3 bases: TGTGTCAGCAGCCACTGGGGAGGGGGCGACGAGCAGTACTTC. Residues: CVSSHWGGGDEQYF. The full variable domain, completed using reference TRBV5-4 and TRBJ2-7, is ETGVTQSPTHLIKTRGQQVTLRCSSQSGHNTVSWYQQALGQGPQFIFQYYREEENGRGNFPPRFSGLQFPNYSSELNVNALELDDSALYLCVSSHWGGGDEQYFGPGTRLTVT.

This clonotype is medium-sized by share. CDR3 in DNA: TGTGCCAGCAGCGAAACCGACAGGGGCCCATACGAGCAGTACTTC. It encodes CASSETDRGPYEQYF. The chain has TRBV7-9 and TRBJ2-7; 8 nucleotides line up with TRBD1. The J segment lost 4 bases and the V segment lost 5 bases, leaving 10 bases of the junction unmatched. In germline, CDR1 is SEHNR, CDR2 FQNEAQ (reference sequence). CDR3 length: 15 residues.

This clonotype has more than one count but fewer than ten. This sequence joins TRBV3-1 and TRBJ1-5, with D possibly matching TRBD1 (6 bases). CDR3 length: 14 amino acids. The germline gives CDR1 LGHDT, CDR2 YNNKEL (reference sequence). V was cut by 4 bases and J by 3 bases, with 10 bases left in between. CDR3 bases: TGTGCCAGCAGCCGAACAGGGCACAATCAGCCCCAGCATTTT. Protein: CASSRTGHNQPQHF. Filled out from reference TRBV3-1 and TRBJ1-5, the complete variable domain reads DTAVSQTPKYLVTQMGNDKSIKCEQNLGHDTMYWYKQDSKKFLKIMFSYNNKELIINETVPNRFSPKSPDKAHLNLHINSLELGDSAVYFCASSRTGHNQPQHFGDGTRLSIL.

This clonotype was observed many times. The chain employs TRBV2 and TRBJ1-1; D is possibly TRBD1 (6 bases). The germline CDR1 and CDR2 sequences are SNHLY and FYNNEI. Trimming stripped 2 bases from V and 8 bases from J, with 12 bases between. The CDR3 contains 13 residues. The CDR3 nucleotides read TGTGCCAGCAGTGAAACAGGGTACCACGAAGCTTTCTTT. Translation gives CASSETGYHEAFF.

This clonotype turned up a few times. This chain connects TRBV28 to TRBJ1-5, with 9 bases matching TRBD1. This CDR3 is 14 amino acids long. After removal of 6 bases from V and 10 bases from J, the junction contained 10 bases not matched to a gene. Germline loops: CDR1 MDHEN, CDR2 SYDVKM. CDR3 sequence: CASRRAGTGSPQHF. The CDR3 nucleotides read TGTGCCAGCAGACGAGCCGGGACAGGGTCTCCCCAGCATTTT.

The table lists this clonotype with many counts. The chain has TRBV6-1 and TRBJ2-1; 8 bases map to TRBD2. This CDR3 spans 14 amino acids. Germline-derived CDR1 and CDR2 are MNHNS and SASEGT. V lost 7 bases, J lost 4 bases, and 6 bases stayed unmatched. The CDR3 coding sequence is TGTGCCAGCAATTTAGCGGGGAAGTACAATGAGCAGTTCTTC. Residues: CASNLAGKYNEQFF.

On this clonotype itself: At one of its ends the junction is not consistent with the germline gene, which may arise from a read error. The chain uses TRBV4-1 and TRBJ2-5; D possibly corresponds to TRBD2 (7 bases). The CDR3 spans 17 residues. Germline V CDR1 and CDR2: MGHRA, YSYEKL. CDR3 nucleotides: TGCGCCAGCAGCCAAGGTGCTCGGAGGGGGGGCCAAGGGACCCAGTACTTC. As protein: CASSQGARRGGQGTQYF.

This clonotype was detected only a few times. The gene calls are TRBV28 and TRBJ2-3; TRBD2 agrees at 12 bases. The CDR3 has 18 residues. Germline loops: CDR1 MDHEN, CDR2 SYDVKM. After removal of 2 bases from V and 2 bases from J, the junction contained 8 bases not matched to a gene. CDR3 DNA: TGTGCCAGCAGTTTAACTAGCGGGAGGTACCCCTCCACAGATACGCAGTATTTT. Translation gives CASSLTSGRYPSTDTQYF.

The chain uses TRBV5-5 and TRBJ2-7, with D perhaps TRBD1 (5 bases). CDR3 size: 14 residues. The germline V gene has CDR1 SGHKS and CDR2 YYEKEE (reference sequence). Trimming stripped 0 bases from V and 2 bases from J, with 9 bases between. The CDR3 DNA sequence: TGTGCCAGCAGCTTGGAACAGGAACCCTACGAGCAGTACTTC. Amino acid sequence: CASSLEQEPYEQYF.

This clonotype rates as medium-sized. This chain joins TRBV6-6 and TRBJ1-1; 8 nucleotides line up with TRBD1. Germline CDR1 reads MNHNY; CDR2 reads SVGAGI (reference sequence). The CDR3 consists of 15 residues. Unmatched junction bases numbered 4, after V lost 2 bases and J lost 2 bases. The CDR3, as DNA: TGTGCCAGCAGTTACATGACAGGGGCCAACACTGAAGCTTTCTTT. Amino acids: CASSYMTGANTEAFF.

Regarding this clonotype: Since a much larger clone is just one base distant, this may be a read error. The rearrangement links TRBV11-2 to TRBJ2-1; TRBD2 matches at 8 bases. The CDR3 has 16 amino acids. Germline CDR1 and CDR2: SGHAT and FQNNGV. V shed 7 bases and J 1 base; nucleotides not matched to a gene: 9. CDR3 sequence (DNA): TGTGCCAGCAAAGAGGTAGCGGGGAGGTCCTACAATGAGCAGTTCTTC. Translating gives CASKEVAGRSYNEQFF.

This clonotype was recorded many times. This chain connects TRBV5-1 to TRBJ1-2; unclear D gene. The germline gives CDR1 SGHRS, CDR2 YFSETQ. Trimming left V 0 bases short and J 5 bases short, with 8 bases between. The CDR3 runs 13 residues. The CDR3 DNA sequence: TGCGCCAGCAGCTTGGCTTCACCTTATGGCTACACCTTC. Residues: CASSLASPYGYTF. Based on the CDR3 plus reference TRBV5-1 and TRBJ1-2, the full variable domain is KAGVTQTPRYLIKTRGQQVTLSCSPISGHRSVSWYQQTPGQGLQFLFEYFSETQRNKGNFPGRFSGRQFSNSRSEMNVSTLELGDSALYLCASSLASPYGYTFGSGTRLTVV.

This chain links TRBV29-1 with TRBJ2-1; D uncertain. V was cut by 4 bases and J by 6 bases, with 10 bases left in between. CDR1 and CDR2 from the germline V gene are SQVTM and ANQGSEA. This CDR3 region has 12 residues. Here the CDR3 DNA reads TGCAGCGTTGGGGCAAAACTCAATGAGCAGTTCTTC. It is translated as CSVGAKLNEQFF.

This clonotype turned up a few times. This chain links TRBV5-1 with TRBJ2-5, with a weak D call TRBD2 (5 bases). CDR3 length: 12 residues. V lost 2 bases to trimming and J lost 5 bases, with 7 bases between them. Germline values: CDR1 SGHRS, CDR2 YFSETQ. The CDR3 reads CASSFRGETQYF. DNA for the CDR3: TGCGCCAGCAGCTTTCGAGGGGAGACCCAGTACTTC.